This T cell receptor (beta chain) was sequenced during a study of regulatory T cells in long-lasting Graves disease. HTBI primers from iRepertoire and Arm-PCR of CDR3 regions yielded the TCR beta libraries. From the multiplex PCR reads, TCRdb called clonotypes with MiXCR, one entry per CDR3 protein. Of 200,000 to 250,000 distinct CDR3 sequences in the sample, roughly 21% were seen once. Described time point: newly diagnosed GD, antithyroid drugs for less than 3 months. PBMCs provided the RNA from which the TCR library was made. This clonotype was detected only a few times. This specimen was peripheral blood mononuclear cells (PBMCs), taken at new diagnosis, from a patient treated with antithyroid drugs. The sequence was obtained from a female donor with Graves disease.

Here the CDR3 reads CASSLDAGANYEQYF. In DNA form, the CDR3 reads TGTGCCAGCAGCTTAGACGCGGGGGCCAACTACGAGCAGTACTTC. This chain joins TRBV7-2 and TRBJ2-7, with D maybe TRBD2 (7 bases). This CDR3 has 15 residues. Trimming took off 1 base at V and 3 bases at J, with 13 bases between the two ends. Germline assignment: CDR1 SGHTA and CDR2 FQGNSA.